The 22 T cell receptor beta chains below all came from one sample that was sequenced in a study of T-cell reconstitution after alpha-beta-depleted transplantation in children. Unique molecular identifiers were incorporated during preparation of the TCRbeta library. TCRdb re-called the PCR reads with MiXCR, one entry per CDR3 protein. The table lists fewer than 150,000 distinct CDR3 sequences, 9.7% of them singletons. Sequencing was performed on PBMCs, mostly from graft donor cells, taken 180 days after TCRalphabeta/CD19-depleted stem cell transplant. The receptors stem from a girl under three years old who had a stem cell transplant for combined immunodeficiency, so the T cells may come from the graft donor.

The CDR3 region has the DNA TGTGCCAGCAGTTACCTGGGACTAGCATCAGATACGCAGTATTTT. Residues: CASSYLGLASDTQYF. The gene calls are TRBV6-5 and TRBJ2-3; 9 bases are a match to TRBD2. This CDR3 is built from 15 residues. V was clipped by 2 bases and J by 4 bases; unmatched bases: 4. Germline CDR1 reads MNHEY; CDR2 reads SVGAGI.

This clonotype was seen a handful of times. This chain links TRBV27 with TRBJ1-5; no definite D call. The CDR3 has 12 amino acids. Germline CDR1 reads MNHEY; CDR2 reads SMNVEV (reference sequence). V dropped 6 bases and J dropped 6 bases, with 9 bases sitting between them. The CDR3 here is CASSSGGQPQHF. The CDR3, as DNA: TGTGCCAGCAGCTCCGGAGGTCAGCCCCAGCATTTT.

The J gene is TRBJ1-1, the V gene TRBV6-5, with D perhaps matching TRBD1 (5 bases). CDR1 MNHEY and CDR2 SVGAGI come from the germline V gene. V was pared by 1 base and J by 2 bases, with 14 bases between. The CDR3 consists of 16 residues. This CDR3 reads CASSYLYSGANTEAFF. CDR3 coding DNA: TGTGCCAGCAGTTACTTATATTCCGGGGCCAACACTGAAGCTTTCTTT.

This rearrangement joins TRBV5-1 to TRBJ2-1; 12 bases line up with TRBD2. The CDR3 totals 17 residues. Per the germline V gene, CDR1 is SGHRS and CDR2 is YFSETQ. The trim removed 0 bases at V and 7 bases at J, leaving 8 bases unmatched. CDR3 in DNA: TGCGCCAGCAGCTTGGTCCTAGCGGGAGGGGCTATGAATGAGCAGTTCTTC. It encodes CASSLVLAGGAMNEQFF.

This clonotype was observed a handful of times. This chain uses TRBV29-1 with TRBJ2-5; 10 bases agree with TRBD2. The CDR3 sequence is 14 residues long. V shed 5 bases and J 2 bases; nucleotides not matched to a gene: 5. The V gene's germline CDR1 is SQVTM and CDR2 ANQGSEA. Here the CDR3 reads CSVLPSGRQETQYF. The CDR3 bases are TGCAGCGTTCTCCCTAGCGGGAGACAAGAGACCCAGTACTTC.

This clonotype was counted ten times or more. The chain joins TRBV10-3 to TRBJ2-3, with D unclear. Trimming stripped 8 bases from V and 2 bases from J, with 14 bases between. The CDR3 has 14 residues. The V gene's germline CDR1 is ENHRY and CDR2 SYGVKD. The CDR3 nucleotides read TGTGCCATCGTTCCTGGGCCGAACACAGATACGCAGTATTTT. Its translation: CAIVPGPNTDTQYF.

J is TRBJ2-3 and V is TRBV5-1; 11 bases align to TRBD2. Trimming removed 2 bases from V and 2 bases from J; junction bases left unmatched: 4. The CDR3 has 16 residues. The germline CDR1 and CDR2 sequences are SGHRS and YFSETQ. Here the CDR3 DNA reads TGCGCCAGCAGCTTACTAGCGGGGGCGACCACAGATACGCAGTATTTT. Encoded protein: CASSLLAGATTDTQYF.

This clonotype was detected ten times or more. The V gene is TRBV20-1, the J gene TRBJ1-1, with unresolved D. Germline values: CDR1 DFQATT, CDR2 SNEGSKA (reference sequence). V was pared by 2 bases and J by 3 bases, with 7 bases between. This CDR3 is 12 amino acids long. The DNA of the CDR3 is TGCAGTGCTAGACGACACCACACTGAAGCTTTCTTT. This encodes CSARRHHTEAFF.

The chain recombines TRBV5-1 with TRBJ2-7; D is possibly TRBD1 (6 bases). V dropped 2 bases and J dropped 7 bases, with 10 bases sitting between them. The CDR3 consists of 12 residues. CDR1 and CDR2 from the germline V gene are SGHRS and YFSETQ. The CDR3 DNA reads as TGCGCCAGCAGCTTCCCTGACAGGGAGCAGTACTTC. This encodes CASSFPDREQYF. Filled out from reference TRBV5-1 and TRBJ2-7, the complete variable domain reads KAGVTQTPRYLIKTRGQQVTLSCSPISGHRSVSWYQQTPGQGLQFLFEYFSETQRNKGNFPGRFSGRQFSNSRSEMNVSTLELGDSALYLCASSFPDREQYFGPGTRLTVT.

The sample holds a few counts of this clonotype. This rearrangement joins TRBV20-1 to TRBJ2-7; D perhaps matches TRBD1 (6 bases). The CDR3 spans 13 residues. CDR1 and CDR2 (germline): DFQATT, SNEGSKA (reference sequence). The ends were cut back, 5 bases at V and 3 bases at J, with 14 bases in the middle. The CDR3 region has the DNA TGCAGTGCTCCCCGTCAGGGGCGCTACGAGCAGTACTTC. Encoded protein: CSAPRQGRYEQYF.

This clonotype was counted between two and nine times. The gene calls are TRBV29-1 and TRBJ2-3, with 7 positions matching TRBD1. Germline values: CDR1 SQVTM, CDR2 ANQGSEA. Trimming cost V 5 bases and J 5 bases; bases outside gene matches: 10. The CDR3 runs to 14 residues. The CDR3 DNA is TGCAGCGTTCCCGGGACAGATAAAGGAGATACGCAGTATTTT. It encodes CSVPGTDKGDTQYF.

This clonotype was recorded at least ten times. This chain connects TRBV27 to TRBJ1-6; TRBD1 aligns across 9 bases. Germline V gene sequence: CDR1 MNHEY, CDR2 SMNVEV (reference sequence). V lost 6 bases and J lost 7; bases outside the gene matches: 7. The CDR3 contains 15 residues. The CDR3 region is CASRSPGQGNSPLHF. The CDR3 coding sequence is TGTGCCAGCAGATCTCCGGGACAGGGAAATTCACCCCTCCACTTT.

In its sample, this clonotype was seen a few times. The gene calls are TRBV7-2 and TRBJ1-2; D is unresolved. Germline CDR1 SGHTA, CDR2 FQGNSA. The CDR3 covers 12 residues. CDR3 in amino acids: CAGRRDNYGYTF. CDR3 DNA: TGTGCGGGTCGTAGAGATAACTATGGCTACACCTTC.

This clonotype appeared a few times. This sequence joins TRBV11-2 and TRBJ2-5; 8 positions agree with TRBD2. Germline values: CDR1 SGHAT, CDR2 FQNNGV. CDR3 length: 15 residues. Germline trimming cut 3 bases from V and 2 bases from J; bases unmatched to any gene: 5. The chain's CDR3 is CASSLLPSGQETQYF. CDR3 nucleotides: TGTGCCAGCAGCTTGCTCCCTAGCGGGCAAGAGACCCAGTACTTC. The whole variable domain, filled in from reference TRBV11-2 and TRBJ2-5, reads EAGVAQSPRYKIIEKRQSVAFWCNPISGHATLYWYQQILGQGPKLLIQFQNNGVVDDSQLPKDRFSAERLKGVDSTLKIQPAKLEDSAVYLCASSLLPSGQETQYFGPGTRLLVL.

A few counts support this clonotype. The chain combines TRBV20-1 with TRBJ2-1; D not resolved. The CDR3 is made up of 15 amino acids. The germline V gene encodes CDR1 DFQATT and CDR2 SNEGSKA (reference sequence). Trimming cost V 0 bases and J 0 bases, with 9 bases left between them. CDR3 loop: CSAREGRRSYNEQFF. The CDR3 DNA sequence: TGCAGTGCTAGAGAGGGAAGACGCTCCTACAATGAGCAGTTCTTC.

This clonotype has just a few counts. CDR3 coding DNA: TGTGCTAGTGGTTTGGAGGGGAGCTACGAGCAGTACTTC. Translating it yields CASGLEGSYEQYF. V and J are TRBV12-5 and TRBJ2-7; perhaps D is TRBD1 or TRBD2 (5 bases each). Trimming removed 1 base at V and 3 bases at J, with 7 bases between. Per the germline V gene, CDR1 is LGHNT and CDR2 is FRNRAP. The CDR3 contains 13 residues.

Concerning this clonotype: The junction differs from germline at one of its ends, possibly a read error. The chain carries TRBV3-1 and TRBJ1-2, with D possibly matching TRBD1 (5 bases). Germline CDR1 and CDR2: LGHDT and YNNKEL (reference sequence). The CDR3 is 15 amino acids. Here the CDR3 DNA reads TGTGCCACCAGCCAAGATCCGCCAGGGCGGCATGGCTACACCTTC. Its translation: CATSQDPPGRHGYTF.

This clonotype came up once. V is TRBV5-1 and J is TRBJ2-7, with TRBD2 identical over 8 bases. V shed 4 bases and J 0 bases; nucleotides not matched to a gene: 9. CDR3 length equals 16 residues. Germline loops: CDR1 SGHRS, CDR2 YFSETQ. In DNA form, the CDR3 reads TGCGCCAGCAGCGTTCGACCGGGGGGGGGCTCCTACGAGCAGTACTTC. Protein sequence: CASSVRPGGGSYEQYF.

This clonotype appeared a few times. The chain joins TRBV20-1 to TRBJ2-7; 8 bases match TRBD1. CDR1 DFQATT and CDR2 SNEGSKA come from the germline V gene (reference sequence). There are 15 residues in the CDR3. The ends lost 0 bases at V and 4 bases at J; junction bases unmatched: 8. CDR3 protein: CSARDLRGQVYEQYF. The CDR3 DNA sequence: TGCAGTGCTAGAGATCTCAGGGGGCAAGTGTACGAGCAGTACTTC.

V and J are TRBV7-2 and TRBJ2-1, with 10 bases fitting TRBD2. V was pared by 4 bases and J by 2 bases, with 8 bases of the junction left unmatched. This CDR3 spans 17 amino acids. Per germline, CDR1 SGHTA and CDR2 FQGNSA. The CDR3 DNA reads TGTGCCAGCAGCTCCCCCCAAGCGGGGGGGCCCTACAATGAGCAGTTCTTC. Its translation: CASSSPQAGGPYNEQFF.

J is TRBJ2-6 and V is TRBV15; a possible D gene is TRBD1 (6 bases). This CDR3 spans 19 amino acids. Trimming took 0 bases from V and 0 from J, leaving 15 bases between them. CDR1 LNHNV and CDR2 YYDKDF come from the germline V gene (reference sequence). CDR3 sequence reads: CATSRDRDILYSGANVLTF. In DNA, the CDR3 is TGTGCCACCAGCAGAGATCGGGACATATTATACTCTGGGGCCAACGTCCTGACTTTC.

This clonotype turned up a few times. CDR3 DNA: TGTGCCAGCAGCTTAGCAGTTAGCTCCTATAATTCACCCCTCCACTTT. It yields the protein CASSLAVSSYNSPLHF. The V call is TRBV7-8, the J call TRBJ1-6; no definite D call. The CDR3 extends over 16 amino acids. V was shortened by 0 bases and J by 0 bases, with 6 bases between the two germline ends. In germline, CDR1 is SGHVS, CDR2 FQNEAQ.